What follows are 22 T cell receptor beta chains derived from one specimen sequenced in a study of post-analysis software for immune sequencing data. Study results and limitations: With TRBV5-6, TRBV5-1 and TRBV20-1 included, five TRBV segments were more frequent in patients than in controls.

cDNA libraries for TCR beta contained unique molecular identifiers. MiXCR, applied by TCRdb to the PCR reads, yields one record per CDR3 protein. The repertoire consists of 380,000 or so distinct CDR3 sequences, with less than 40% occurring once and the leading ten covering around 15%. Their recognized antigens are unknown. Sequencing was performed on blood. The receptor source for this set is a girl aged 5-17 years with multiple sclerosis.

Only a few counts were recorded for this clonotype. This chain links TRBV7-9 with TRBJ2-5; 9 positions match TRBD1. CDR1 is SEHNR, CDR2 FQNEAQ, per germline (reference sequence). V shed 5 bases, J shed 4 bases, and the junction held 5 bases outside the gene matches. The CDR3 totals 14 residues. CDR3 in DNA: TGTGCCAGCAGCATACCGGGACAGGGAGAGACCCAGTACTTC. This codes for CASSIPGQGETQYF.

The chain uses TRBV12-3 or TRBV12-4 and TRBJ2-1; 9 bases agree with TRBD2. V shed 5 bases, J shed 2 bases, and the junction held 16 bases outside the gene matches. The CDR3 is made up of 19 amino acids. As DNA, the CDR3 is TGTGCCAGCAGTCCTGTTATGCGGGGGGGCCTTAGAACCTACAATGAGCAGTTCTTC. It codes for CASSPVMRGGLRTYNEQFF.

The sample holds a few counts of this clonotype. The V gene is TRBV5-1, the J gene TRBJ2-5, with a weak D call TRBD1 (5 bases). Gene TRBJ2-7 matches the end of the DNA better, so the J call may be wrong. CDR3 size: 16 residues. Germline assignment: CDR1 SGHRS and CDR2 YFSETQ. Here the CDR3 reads CASSLGLRGPLYEQYF. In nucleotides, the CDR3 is TGCGCCAGCAGCTTGGGCTTAAGGGGTCCCCTTTACGAGCAGTACTTC.

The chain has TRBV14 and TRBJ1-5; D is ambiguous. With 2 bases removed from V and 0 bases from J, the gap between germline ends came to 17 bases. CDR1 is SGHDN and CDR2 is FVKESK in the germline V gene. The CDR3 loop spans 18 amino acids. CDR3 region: CASSQRMMILHSNQPQHF. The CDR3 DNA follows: TGTGCCAGCAGCCAAAGAATGATGATCCTTCATAGCAATCAGCCCCAGCATTTT.

This CDR3 reads CASSLGKGGGRINNEQFF. As DNA, the CDR3 is TGTGCCAGCAGTTTGGGAAAGGGGGGGGGGCGGATCAACAATGAGCAGTTCTTC. The V gene is TRBV12-3 or TRBV12-4, the J gene TRBJ2-1; tentatively, D is TRBD2 (7 bases). The CDR3 is 18 residues long. Trimming removed 3 bases at V and 5 bases at J, with 23 bases between.

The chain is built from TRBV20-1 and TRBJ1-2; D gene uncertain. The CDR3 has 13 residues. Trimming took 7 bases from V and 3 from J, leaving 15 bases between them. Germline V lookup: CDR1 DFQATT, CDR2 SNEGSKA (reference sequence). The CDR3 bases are TGCAGTGTCCTCGGCCTGCAGGACTATGGCTACACCTTC. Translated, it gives CSVLGLQDYGYTF.

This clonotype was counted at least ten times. CDR3 region: CASSPVFGGGTQYF. The CDR3 DNA reads TGTGCCAGCAGCCCAGTCTTCGGGGGGGGTACGCAGTATTTT. The V gene is TRBV7-2, the J gene TRBJ2-3; 8 bases map to TRBD2. Trimming at V came to 5 bases and at J to 8 bases, leaving 9 bases not matched to a gene. The germline gives CDR1 SGHTA, CDR2 FQGNSA. CDR3 length: 14 residues.

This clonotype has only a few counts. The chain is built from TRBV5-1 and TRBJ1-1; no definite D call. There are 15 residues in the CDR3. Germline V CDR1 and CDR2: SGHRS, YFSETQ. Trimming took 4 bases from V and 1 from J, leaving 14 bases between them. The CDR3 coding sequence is TGCGCCAGCAGCGGACTGACAAGAAAGAACACTGAAGCTTTCTTT. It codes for CASSGLTRKNTEAFF.

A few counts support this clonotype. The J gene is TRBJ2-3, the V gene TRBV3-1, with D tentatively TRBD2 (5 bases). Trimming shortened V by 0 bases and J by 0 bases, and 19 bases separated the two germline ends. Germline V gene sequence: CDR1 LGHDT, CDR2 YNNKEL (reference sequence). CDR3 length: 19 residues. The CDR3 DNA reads TGTGCCAGCAGCCAAGACTTGCTTTCGGGGTTGGGTAGCACAGATACGCAGTATTTT. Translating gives CASSQDLLSGLGSTDTQYF.

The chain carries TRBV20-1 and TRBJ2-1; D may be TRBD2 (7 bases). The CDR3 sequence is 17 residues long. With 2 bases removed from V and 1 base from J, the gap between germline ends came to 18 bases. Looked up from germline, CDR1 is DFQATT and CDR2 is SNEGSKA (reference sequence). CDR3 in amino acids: CSARSLWGGASYNEQFF. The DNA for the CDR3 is TGCAGTGCTAGATCCCTTTGGGGGGGGGCATCCTACAATGAGCAGTTCTTC.

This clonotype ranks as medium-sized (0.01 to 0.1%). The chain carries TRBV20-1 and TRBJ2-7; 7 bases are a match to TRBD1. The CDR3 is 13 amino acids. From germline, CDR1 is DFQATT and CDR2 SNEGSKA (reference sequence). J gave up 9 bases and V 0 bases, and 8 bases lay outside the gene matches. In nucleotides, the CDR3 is TGCAGTGCTAGAGACCCGACAGGGCTCGTGCAGTACTTC. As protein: CSARDPTGLVQYF.

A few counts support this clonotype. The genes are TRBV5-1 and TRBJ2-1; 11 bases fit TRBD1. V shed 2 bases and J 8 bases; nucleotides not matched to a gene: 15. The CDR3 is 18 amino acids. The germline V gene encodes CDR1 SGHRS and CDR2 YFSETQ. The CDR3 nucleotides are TGCGCCAGCAGCTTATTTCCCGCGGACAGGGGGCGAATCCATGAGCAGTTCTTC. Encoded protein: CASSLFPADRGRIHEQFF.

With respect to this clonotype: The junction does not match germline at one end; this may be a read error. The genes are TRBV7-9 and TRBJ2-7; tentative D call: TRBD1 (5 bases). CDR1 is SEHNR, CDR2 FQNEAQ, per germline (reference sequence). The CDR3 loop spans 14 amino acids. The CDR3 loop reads CANSPRARIYEQYF. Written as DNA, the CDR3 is TGTGCCAACAGCCCCAGGGCCCGCATCTACGAGCAGTACTTC.

CDR3 DNA sequence: TGTGCCAGCAGCTCGGGCATTTACGAGCAGTACTTC. This gives the protein CASSSGIYEQYF. V is TRBV7-6 and J is TRBJ2-4; D not resolved. Near its end, the DNA agrees better with TRBJ2-7, so the J call may be wrong. The CDR3 has 12 amino acids. Per the germline V gene, CDR1 is SGHVS and CDR2 is FNYEAQ.

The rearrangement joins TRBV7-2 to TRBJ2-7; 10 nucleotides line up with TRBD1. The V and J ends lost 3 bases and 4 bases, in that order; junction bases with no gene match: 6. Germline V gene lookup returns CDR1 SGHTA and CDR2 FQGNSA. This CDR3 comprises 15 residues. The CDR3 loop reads CASSLVGTGAYEQYF. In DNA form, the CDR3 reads TGTGCCAGCAGCTTGGTCGGGACAGGGGCTTACGAGCAGTACTTC.

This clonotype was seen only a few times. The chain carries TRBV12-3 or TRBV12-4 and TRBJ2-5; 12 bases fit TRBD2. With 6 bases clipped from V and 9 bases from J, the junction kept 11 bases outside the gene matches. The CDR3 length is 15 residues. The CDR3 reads CASRLTSGGSEAQYF. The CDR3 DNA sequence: TGTGCCAGCAGACTGACTAGCGGGGGATCTGAGGCCCAGTACTTC.

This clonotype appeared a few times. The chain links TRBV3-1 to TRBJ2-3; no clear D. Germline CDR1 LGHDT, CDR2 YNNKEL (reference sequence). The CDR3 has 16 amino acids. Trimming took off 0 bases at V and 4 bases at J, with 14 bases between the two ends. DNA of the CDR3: TGTGCCAGCAGCCAAGAATGGCAAGGCCGGGCAGATACGCAGTATTTT. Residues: CASSQEWQGRADTQYF.

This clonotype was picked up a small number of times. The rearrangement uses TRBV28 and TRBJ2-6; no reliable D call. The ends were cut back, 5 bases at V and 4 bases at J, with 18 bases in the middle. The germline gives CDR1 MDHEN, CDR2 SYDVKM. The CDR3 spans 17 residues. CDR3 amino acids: CASSPLAPRAGANVLTF. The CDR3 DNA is TGTGCCAGCAGTCCCTTAGCCCCCCGGGCCGGGGCCAACGTCCTGACTTTC. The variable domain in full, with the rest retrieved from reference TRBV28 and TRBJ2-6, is DVKVTQSSRYLVKRTGEKVFLECVQDMDHENMFWYRQDPGLGLRLIYFSYDVKMKEKGDIPEGYSVSREKKERFSLILESASTNQTSMYLCASSPLAPRAGANVLTFGAGSRLTVL.

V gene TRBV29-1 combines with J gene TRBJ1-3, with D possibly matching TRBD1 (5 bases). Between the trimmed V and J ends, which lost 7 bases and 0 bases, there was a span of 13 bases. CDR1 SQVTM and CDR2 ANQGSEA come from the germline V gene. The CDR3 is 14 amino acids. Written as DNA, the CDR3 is TGCAGCGCCATTCCGACAGTCTCTGGAAACACCATATATTTT. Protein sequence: CSAIPTVSGNTIYF.

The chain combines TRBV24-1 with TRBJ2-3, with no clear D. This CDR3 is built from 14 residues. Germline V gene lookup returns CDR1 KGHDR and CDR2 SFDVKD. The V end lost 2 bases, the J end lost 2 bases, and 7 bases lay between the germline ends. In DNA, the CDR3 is TGTGCCACCAGTGATTGGCATAACACAGATACGCAGTATTTT. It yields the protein CATSDWHNTDTQYF.

The CDR3 DNA sequence: TGTGCCAGCAGTCTCAGGGGGCGGGCCTACAATGAGCAGTTCTTC. Translated: CASSLRGRAYNEQFF. The gene calls are TRBV12-3 or TRBV12-4 and TRBJ2-1, with 8 bases that match TRBD1. Trimming removed 5 bases from V and 2 bases from J; junction bases left unmatched: 5. This CDR3 spans 15 amino acids.

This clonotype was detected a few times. The CDR3: CASSYGGAADTQYF. For the CDR3, the DNA is TGTGCCAGCAGTTACGGCGGGGCCGCAGATACGCAGTATTTT. V and J are TRBV6-5 and TRBJ2-3; possibly TRBD2 for D (6 bases). Trimming left V 2 bases short and J 4 bases short, with 10 bases between. Germline V gives CDR1 MNHEY, CDR2 SVGAGI. This CDR3 is built from 14 residues.